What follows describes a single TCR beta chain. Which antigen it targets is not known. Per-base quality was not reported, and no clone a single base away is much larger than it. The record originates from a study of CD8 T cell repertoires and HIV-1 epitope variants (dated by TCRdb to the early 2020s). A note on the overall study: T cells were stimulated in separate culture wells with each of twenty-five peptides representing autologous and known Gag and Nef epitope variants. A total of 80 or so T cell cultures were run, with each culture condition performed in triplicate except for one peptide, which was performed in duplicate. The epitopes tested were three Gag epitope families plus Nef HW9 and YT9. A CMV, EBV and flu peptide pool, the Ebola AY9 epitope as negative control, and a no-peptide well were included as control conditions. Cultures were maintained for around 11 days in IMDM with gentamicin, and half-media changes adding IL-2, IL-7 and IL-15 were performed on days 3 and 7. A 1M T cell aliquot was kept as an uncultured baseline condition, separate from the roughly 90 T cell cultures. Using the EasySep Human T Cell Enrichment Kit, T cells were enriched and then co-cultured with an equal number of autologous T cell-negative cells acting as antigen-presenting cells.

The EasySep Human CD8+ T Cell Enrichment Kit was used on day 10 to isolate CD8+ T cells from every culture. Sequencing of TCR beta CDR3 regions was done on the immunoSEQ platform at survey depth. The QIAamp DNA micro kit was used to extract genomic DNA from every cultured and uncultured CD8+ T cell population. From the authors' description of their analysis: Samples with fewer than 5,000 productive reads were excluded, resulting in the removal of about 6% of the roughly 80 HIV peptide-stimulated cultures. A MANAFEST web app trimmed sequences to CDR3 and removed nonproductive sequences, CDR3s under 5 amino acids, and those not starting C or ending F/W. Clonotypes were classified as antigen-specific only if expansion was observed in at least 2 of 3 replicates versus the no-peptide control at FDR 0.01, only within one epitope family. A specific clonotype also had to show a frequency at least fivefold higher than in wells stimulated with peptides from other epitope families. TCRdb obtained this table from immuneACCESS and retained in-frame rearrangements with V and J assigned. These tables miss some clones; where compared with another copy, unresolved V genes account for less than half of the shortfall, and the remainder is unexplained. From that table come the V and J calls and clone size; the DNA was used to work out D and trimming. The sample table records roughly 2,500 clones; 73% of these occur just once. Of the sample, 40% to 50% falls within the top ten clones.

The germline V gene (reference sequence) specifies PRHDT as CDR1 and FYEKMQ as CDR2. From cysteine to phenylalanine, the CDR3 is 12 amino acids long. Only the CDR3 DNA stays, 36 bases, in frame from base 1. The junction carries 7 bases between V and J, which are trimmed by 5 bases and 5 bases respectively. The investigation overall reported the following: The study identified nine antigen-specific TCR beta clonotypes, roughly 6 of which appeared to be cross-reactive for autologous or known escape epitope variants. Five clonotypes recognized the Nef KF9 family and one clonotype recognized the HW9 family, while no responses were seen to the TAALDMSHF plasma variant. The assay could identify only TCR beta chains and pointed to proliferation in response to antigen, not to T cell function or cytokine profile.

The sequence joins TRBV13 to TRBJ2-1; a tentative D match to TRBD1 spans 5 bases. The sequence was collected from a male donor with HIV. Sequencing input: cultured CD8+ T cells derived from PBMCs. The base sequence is TGTGCCAGCAGCAGGACAAACAATGAGCAGTTCTTC. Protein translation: CASSRTNNEQFF.